The rows below give T cell receptor beta chains drawn from one sample of a study of blood T cells in healthy people across ages. From the 5' RACE reads, TCRdb called clonotypes with MiXCR, one entry per CDR3 protein. The sample contains 1,500,000 or so distinct CDR3 sequences, roughly 60% of which appear only once. Specimen: blood. The receptor set was obtained from a man aged 18 to 29 in good health. The CDR3 runs from the conserved cysteine through the conserved F or W. The order of the fields is CDR3 protein, V gene.

CDR3 protein: CSAREPTSGHPYNEQFF; V gene: TRBV20-1
CDR3 protein: CSASKRESIKTQYF; V gene: TRBV20-1
CDR3 protein: CATSRDTGSDEQFF; V gene: TRBV15
CDR3 protein: CASSPLAGEDTQYF; V gene: TRBV4-1
CDR3 protein: CASSQVPINQPQHF; V gene: TRBV4-1
CDR3 protein: CASSEASGFNQPQHF; V gene: TRBV6-1
CDR3 protein: CASSRTYNAGDYGYTF; V gene: TRBV4-1
CDR3 protein: CASRTGTGESDTQYF; V gene: TRBV6-2/TRBV6-3
CDR3 protein: CASSKGQGGSGANVLTF; V gene: TRBV12-3/TRBV12-4
CDR3 protein: CASSLSRYYEQYF; V gene: TRBV27
CDR3 protein: CASSQDLTKNIQYF; V gene: TRBV3-1
CDR3 protein: CASSPGTGVMETQYF; V gene: TRBV27
CDR3 protein: CASSYLRPHYGYTF; V gene: TRBV5-1
CDR3 protein: CASSLVSSGTYNEQFF; V gene: TRBV7-9
CDR3 protein: CASSQDFGEGMERTEAFF; V gene: TRBV4-3
CDR3 protein: CASSYSTAEQYF; V gene: TRBV6-6
CDR3 protein: CASSDVPFTSGSSETQYF; V gene: TRBV2
CDR3 protein: CASSRKTSGSTYNEQFF; V gene: TRBV4-1
CDR3 protein: CAISESPKNYGYTF; V gene: TRBV10-3
CDR3 protein: CAISVGQLGAGGYTF; V gene: TRBV10-3
CDR3 protein: CASSRLDRDFYGYTF; V gene: TRBV13
CDR3 protein: CASRERREQYF; V gene: TRBV6-6
CDR3 protein: CATSRDLAGDNEQFF; V gene: TRBV15
CDR3 protein: CASSDTGASYEQYF; V gene: TRBV5-1
CDR3 protein: CASGERALGYTF; V gene: TRBV10-3
CDR3 protein: CASSLAPSGDEQYF; V gene: TRBV7-6
CDR3 protein: CSVEPGQGVYEQYF; V gene: TRBV29-1
CDR3 protein: CSAGGGATETQYF; V gene: TRBV20-1
CDR3 protein: CASSAGHKPYEQYF; V gene: TRBV12-3/TRBV12-4
CDR3 protein: CASSQDAVGGLQETQYF; V gene: TRBV4-1
CDR3 protein: CASSEGAKTFPETQYF; V gene: TRBV7-9
CDR3 protein: CSARVPGPNEQYF; V gene: TRBV20-1
CDR3 protein: CASSPSTGMGNEQYF; V gene: TRBV7-9